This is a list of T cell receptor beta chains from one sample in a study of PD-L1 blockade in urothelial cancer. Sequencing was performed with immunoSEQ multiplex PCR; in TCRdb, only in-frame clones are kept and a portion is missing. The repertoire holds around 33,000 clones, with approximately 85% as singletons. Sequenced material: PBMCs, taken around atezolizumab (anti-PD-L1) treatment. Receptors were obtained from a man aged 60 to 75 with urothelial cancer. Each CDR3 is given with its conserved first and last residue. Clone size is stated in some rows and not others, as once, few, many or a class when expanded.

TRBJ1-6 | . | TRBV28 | CASSLEMDNSPLHF
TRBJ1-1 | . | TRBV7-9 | CASSLEGAEAFF
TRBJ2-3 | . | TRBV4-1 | CASSQGGGAGVADTQYF
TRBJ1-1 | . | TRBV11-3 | CASSLDSADTEAFF
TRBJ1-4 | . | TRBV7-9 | CASSLRQGNEKLFF
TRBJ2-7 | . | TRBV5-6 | CASSLARREQYF
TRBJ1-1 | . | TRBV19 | CASSMKGDTEAFF
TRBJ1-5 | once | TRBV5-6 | CASSLAGESQPQHF
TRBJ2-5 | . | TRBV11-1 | CASSLVYRGETQYF
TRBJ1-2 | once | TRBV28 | CASSRGTGGGNYGYTF
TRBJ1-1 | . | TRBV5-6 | CASSLAGGKNTEAFF
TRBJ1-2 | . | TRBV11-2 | CASSPRYGGYTF
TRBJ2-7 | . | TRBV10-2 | CASGVPGHLTYEQYF
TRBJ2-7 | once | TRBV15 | CATSRVQGANSVYEQYF
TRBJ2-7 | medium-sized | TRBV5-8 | CASTTLRDRGSYEQYF
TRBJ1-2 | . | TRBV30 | CAWSVLGTDNYGYTF
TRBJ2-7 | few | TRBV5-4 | CASSFRDRSSYEQYF
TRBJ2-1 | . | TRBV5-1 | CASSLRDFSEQFF
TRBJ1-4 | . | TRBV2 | CASGGQSEKLFF
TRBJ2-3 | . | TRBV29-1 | CSVAARGSTDTQYF
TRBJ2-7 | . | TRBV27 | CASSFGRNSYEQYF
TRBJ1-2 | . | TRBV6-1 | CASSEQGNYGYTF
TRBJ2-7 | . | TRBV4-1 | CASSQVLSGGSYEQYF
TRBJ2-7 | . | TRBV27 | CASRPTGFYEQYF
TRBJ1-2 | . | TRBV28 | CASRGTGGVGYGYTF
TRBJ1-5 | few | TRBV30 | CAWSRDNDGQPQHF
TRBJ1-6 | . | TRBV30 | CAWSLRGEGSYNSPLHF
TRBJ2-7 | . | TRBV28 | CASSLQGVAYEQYF
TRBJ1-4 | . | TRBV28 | CASSSDLTGGSTTNEKLFF
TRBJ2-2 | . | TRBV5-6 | CASSFITSVHRGAVF
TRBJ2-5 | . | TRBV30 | CAWSRDSQETQYF
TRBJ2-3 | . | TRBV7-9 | CASSLELSDTQYF
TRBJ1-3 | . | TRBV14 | CASSLRTRAPGNTIYF
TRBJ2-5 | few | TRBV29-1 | CSVGGDRGETQYF
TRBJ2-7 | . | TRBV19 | CASSWSGTDYEQYF
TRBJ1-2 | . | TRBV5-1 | CASSLEEGYGYTF